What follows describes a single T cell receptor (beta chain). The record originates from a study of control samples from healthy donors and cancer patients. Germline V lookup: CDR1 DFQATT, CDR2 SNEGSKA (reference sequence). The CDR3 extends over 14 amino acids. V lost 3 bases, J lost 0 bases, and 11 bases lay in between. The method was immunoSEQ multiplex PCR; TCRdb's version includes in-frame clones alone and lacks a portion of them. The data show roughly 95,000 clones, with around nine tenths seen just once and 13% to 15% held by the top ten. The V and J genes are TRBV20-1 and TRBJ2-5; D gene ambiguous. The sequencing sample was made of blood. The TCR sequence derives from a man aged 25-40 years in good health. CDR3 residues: CSASRDAYQETQYF. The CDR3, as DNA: TGCAGTGCTAGTCGTGACGCGTACCAAGAGACCCAGTACTTC.